This is a list of T cell receptor beta chains from one sample in a study of control samples from healthy donors and cancer patients. Clones were read by immunoSEQ multiplex PCR, and TCRdb kept only the in-frame ones, dropping some. The data contain fewer than 500,000 clones, around 90% of them singletons. What was sequenced was PBMCs. The origin of the receptors is a man aged 35 to 55 with head and neck cancer. Both conserved end residues are part of each CDR3. The order of the fields is J gene, V gene, clone size, CDR3 protein. Some rows have no size entry. The others give once, few or many, or a class for an expanded clone.

TRBJ1-3 | TRBV9 | NA | CASSVGGEAGNTIYF
TRBJ2-2 | TRBV28 | once | CASTPAGGAVGELFF
TRBJ1-2 | TRBV5-8 | NA | CASSFVTGTGGYGYTF
TRBJ2-3 | TRBV29-1 | NA | CSVEISSTDTQYF
TRBJ1-1 | TRBV5-4 | NA | CASSLAGGNTEAFF
TRBJ1-3 | TRBV30 | NA | CAWSDDPGSGNTIYF
TRBJ1-1 | TRBV6-2/TRBV6-3 | NA | CASSHPWEAYTEAFF
TRBJ1-1 | TRBV5-4 | NA | CAGGAQGSHTEAFF
TRBJ2-1 | TRBV7-9 | NA | CASSLVHNNEQFF
TRBJ1-1 | TRBV5-1 | NA | CASSSYLGGRNTEAFF
TRBJ2-1 | TRBV11-3 | NA | CASSSSGTGYNEQFF
TRBJ2-7 | TRBV2 | many | CASKKSSGGDSYEQYF
TRBJ2-3 | TRBV6-5 | once | CASSRGESPDTQYF
TRBJ1-1 | TRBV19 | NA | CASRTGLGTEAFF
TRBJ2-5 | TRBV15 | NA | CATSGGGSQETQYF
TRBJ2-7 | TRBV12-5 | NA | CASGWVSSYEQYF
TRBJ1-2 | TRBV5-4 | NA | CASSLVGTANYGYTF
TRBJ2-2 | TRBV9 | NA | CASSVERRNTGELFF